This T cell receptor beta chain was identified during a study of T cells expressing NK-cell markers. Production of TCR beta cDNA relied on 5'RACE template switching with UMIs. Using the 5' RACE reads, TCRdb records one entry per CDR3 protein without DNA. This listing includes about 260,000 distinct CDR3 sequences. Sequences were obtained from blood T cells: a sorted CD56 or NKG2C T cell subset, CD4+ or CD8+ T cells, or bulk PBMC T cells (not recorded which). The receptor was isolated from a woman between 18 and 70 years old in good health.

The CDR3: CSASQGARTEAFF. The J gene is TRBJ1-1, the V gene TRBV20-1; the TCRdb call, TRBD1, lacks DNA for checking. The length of the CDR3 is 13 residues. In germline, CDR1 is DFQATT, CDR2 SNEGSKA (reference sequence).